A single sample is the source of the 9 T cell receptor beta chains below, sequenced in a study of blood T cell repertoires in COVID-19. Assay: immunoSEQ multiplex PCR; the TCRdb copy retains only in-frame clones and omits some. Among 15,000 to 20,000 clones listed, roughly 91% were seen once. The sample comprised peripheral blood. Source of these receptors: a human donor in a cohort sampled during active COVID-19.

In its sample, this clone was seen a few times. J is TRBJ2-5 and V is TRBV5-1; maybe TRBD2 (6 bases). Germline CDR1 SGHRS, CDR2 YFSETQ. V lost 3 bases to trimming and J lost 1 base, with 10 bases between them. This CDR3 region has 14 residues. In nucleotides, the CDR3 is TGCGCCAGCAGCTGGGAGGACCGCCAAGAGACCCAGTACTTC. Translated, it gives CASSWEDRQETQYF. Variable domain in full (rest from reference TRBV5-1 and TRBJ2-5): KAGVTQTPRYLIKTRGQQVTLSCSPISGHRSVSWYQQTPGQGLQFLFEYFSETQRNKGNFPGRFSGRQFSNSRSEMNVSTLELGDSALYLCASSWEDRQETQYFGPGTRLLVL.

CDR3 sequence reads: CAWDRTRTAVYGYTF. CDR3 DNA sequence: TGTGCCTGGGACCGAACACGGACAGCCGTTTATGGCTACACCTTC. The chain couples TRBV30 to TRBJ1-2; tentatively, D is TRBD1 (6 bases). The V end lost 5 bases, the J end lost 5 bases, and 21 bases lay between the germline ends. This CDR3 is 15 amino acids long. Germline lookup yields CDR1 GTSNPN and CDR2 SVGIG (reference sequence).

Only one count was recorded for this clone. This rearrangement joins TRBV6-5 to TRBJ1-2; D is unclear. CDR1 is MNHEY and CDR2 is SVGAGI in the germline V gene. This CDR3 has 14 residues. The V end lost 2 bases, the J end lost 3 bases, and 10 bases lay between the germline ends. For the CDR3, the DNA is TGTGCCAGCAGTTACCGGAGGGAAGACTATGGCTACACCTTC. It codes for CASSYRREDYGYTF.

The genes are TRBV2 and TRBJ2-5, with D possibly being TRBD1 (6 bases). Germline assignment: CDR1 SNHLY and CDR2 FYNNEI. This CDR3 comprises 14 residues. Trimming pared 4 bases from V and 2 bases from J, leaving 11 bases between. The CDR3 sequence is CASSVAGTQETQYF. Written as DNA, the CDR3 is TGTGCCAGCAGTGTAGCCGGGACACAAGAGACCCAGTACTTC.

The V and J genes are TRBV29-1 and TRBJ2-1; 9 nucleotides match TRBD1. V shed 7 bases, J shed 3 bases, and the junction held 13 bases outside the gene matches. The CDR3 is 16 amino acids. Germline assignment: CDR1 SQVTM and CDR2 ANQGSEA. In nucleotides, the CDR3 is TGCAGCGCGGCGGGACAGGGCGTTCACAGCTACAATGAGCAGTTCTTC. Translating it yields CSAAGQGVHSYNEQFF.

The V gene is TRBV3-1 (or the pseudogene TRBV3-2), the J gene TRBJ2-6; tentative D call: TRBD1 (5 bases). The CDR3 runs to 16 residues. Germline V gene data show CDR1 as LGHDT and CDR2 as YNNKEL (reference sequence). Trimming left V 6 bases short and J 4 bases short, with 16 bases between. The CDR3 coding sequence is TGTGCCAGCAGTCTGGACATAGCTGGCGGGGCCAACGTCCTGACTTTC. This encodes CASSLDIAGGANVLTF.

The V call is TRBV6-1, the J call TRBJ2-2, with 7 bases that match TRBD1. The V gene end was trimmed by 3 bases and the J gene end by 6 bases; junction bases not matched to a gene: 10. The germline V gene has CDR1 MNHNS and CDR2 SASEGT. CDR3 length equals 16 residues. This CDR3 is CASSDQWGQYAGELFF. The CDR3 bases are TGTGCCAGCAGTGACCAATGGGGACAGTACGCCGGGGAGCTGTTTTTT.

The V gene is TRBV5-5, the J gene TRBJ2-7, with 11 bases fitting TRBD2. There are 15 residues in the CDR3. Trimming at V came to 4 bases and at J to 6 bases, leaving 9 bases not matched to a gene. CDR1 is SGHKS, CDR2 YYEKEE, per germline (reference sequence). CDR3 protein: CASSPVGLAGGEQYF. The CDR3 nucleotides read TGTGCCAGCAGCCCGGTGGGGCTAGCGGGAGGCGAGCAGTACTTC. Filled out from reference TRBV5-5 and TRBJ2-7, the complete variable domain reads DAGVTQSPTHLIKTRGQQVTLRCSPISGHKSVSWYQQVLGQGPQFIFQYYEKEERGRGNFPDRFSARQFPNYSSELNVNALLLGDSALYLCASSPVGLAGGEQYFGPGTRLTVT.

The genes are TRBV6-1 and TRBJ1-2, with 7 bases that match TRBD1. Per the germline V gene, CDR1 is MNHNS and CDR2 is SASEGT. CDR3 size: 14 residues. After removal of 2 bases from V and 13 bases from J, the junction contained 13 bases not matched to a gene. CDR3 in amino acids: CASSERGGQSPSTF. The CDR3, as DNA: TGTGCCAGCAGTGAAAGAGGGGGACAGAGTCCTAGCACCTTC.